This TCR beta chain was obtained from a study of cytomegalovirus exposure and HLA in healthy donors. Researchers ran the PCR with 60 Vbeta and 13 Jbeta primers. Here immunoSEQ multiplex PCR was the method, and the copy in TCRdb shows in-frame clones only, minus some. The table records about 160,000 clones, approximately 72% of them present only once. Trimming pared 3 bases from V and 3 bases from J, leaving 15 bases between. The length of the CDR3 is 15 residues. Per germline, CDR1 SNHLY and CDR2 FYNNEI. This TCR was recovered from a female donor in good health and CMV-seronegative. Sequenced material: PBMCs. This rearrangement joins TRBV2 to TRBJ2-7; D is perhaps TRBD2 (5 bases). CDR3 sequence (DNA): TGTGCCAGCAGTGAGTCGGTCGGGGTTAGCTACGAGCAGTACTTC. Its protein product is CASSESVGVSYEQYF. Together with reference TRBV2 and TRBJ2-7, the CDR3 gives the full variable domain: EPEVTQTPSHQVTQMGQEVILRCVPISNHLYFYWYRQILGQKVEFLVSFYNNEISEKSEIFDDQFSVERPDGSNFTLKIRSTKLEDSAMYFCASSESVGVSYEQYFGPGTRLTVT.